Listed here are 30 T cell receptor beta chains from one sample, sequenced in a study of cytomegalovirus exposure and HLA in healthy donors. Primers included in the PCR were 60 Vbeta and 13 Jbeta primers. Sequencing used immunoSEQ multiplex PCR; TCRdb keeps in-frame clones, though not all of them. Of 250,000 to 350,000 clones in the sample, about 80% are singletons; the top ten hold 0.3% to 0.35%. The sample taken for sequencing was PBMCs. These receptors were collected from a girl aged 2 to 9 in good health and CMV-seronegative.

This rearrangement joins TRBV6-1 to TRBJ1-1; 7 nucleotides match TRBD1. CDR3 length equals 13 residues. V shed 7 bases, J shed 3 bases, and the junction held 5 bases outside the gene matches. Germline values: CDR1 MNHNS, CDR2 SASEGT. The DNA for the CDR3 is TGTGCCAGCATGACAGGGTGGGACACTGAAGCTTTCTTT. It encodes CASMTGWDTEAFF.

As concerns this clone: An end of the junction differs from the germline gene, which may be a read error. The chain joins TRBV7-9 to TRBJ2-4; tentative D call: TRBD2 (5 bases). Germline CDR1 reads SEHNR; CDR2 reads FQNEAQ (reference sequence). The CDR3 consists of 17 residues. Written as DNA, the CDR3 is TGTTCCAGCAGCGGACCTAGGTCGGGAATAGCCAAAAACATTCAGTACTTC. This gives the protein CSSSGPRSGIAKNIQYF.

The chain joins TRBV15 to TRBJ2-2, with a tentative D call TRBD1 (6 bases). The V gene's germline CDR1 is LNHNV and CDR2 YYDKDF (reference sequence). This CDR3 spans 13 amino acids. Trimming cost V 6 bases and J 7 bases, with 12 bases left between them. In DNA form, the CDR3 reads TGTGCCACCAGTTATGGGGGCGGCGGGGAGCTGTTTTTT. This translates into CATSYGGGGELFF.

This clone was detected a few times. The chain is built from TRBV2 and TRBJ1-1; D is possibly TRBD1 (5 bases). V lost 10 bases and J 4 bases, leaving 7 bases between the germline ends. Germline V gene data show CDR1 as SNHLY and CDR2 as FYNNEI. The CDR3 totals 10 residues. The CDR3 loop is CATGGTEAFF. CDR3 sequence (DNA): TGTGCCACCGGGGGCACTGAAGCTTTCTTT.

The chain uses TRBV5-1 and TRBJ1-2, with TRBD1 matching over 9 bases. This CDR3 has 15 amino acids. Germline CDR1 and CDR2: SGHRS and YFSETQ. The V gene end was trimmed by 4 bases and the J gene end by 2 bases; junction bases not matched to a gene: 6. The CDR3 protein is CASSPDRGWNYGYTF. The CDR3 DNA reads TGCGCCAGCAGCCCGGACAGGGGTTGGAACTATGGCTACACCTTC.

The chain couples TRBV2 to TRBJ2-5, with 8 bases fitting TRBD2. The CDR3 sequence is 14 residues long. J lost 5 bases, V lost 8 bases, and 10 bases had no gene match. From germline, CDR1 is SNHLY and CDR2 FYNNEI. The CDR3, as DNA: TGTGCCAGCTTAAGCCTAGGCGGGGGGGAGACCCAGTACTTC. Its protein is CASLSLGGGETQYF.

This clone has more than one count but fewer than ten. V usage is TRBV28 and J usage is TRBJ2-7; a possible D gene is TRBD2 (5 bases). Germline assignment: CDR1 MDHEN and CDR2 SYDVKM. This CDR3 has 16 residues. V lost 2 bases and J 0 bases, leaving 14 bases between the germline ends. In nucleotides, the CDR3 is TGTGCCAGCAGTTTAGATCCCACGGGGAGCTCCTACGAGCAGTACTTC. Translation: CASSLDPTGSSYEQYF.

J is TRBJ1-4 and V is TRBV7-6, with 9 nucleotides matching TRBD1. The CDR3 runs to 14 residues. Germline-derived CDR1 and CDR2 are SGHVS and FNYEAQ. The ends lost 4 bases at V and 8 bases at J; junction bases unmatched: 5. The CDR3 loop is CASSSTGTGEKLFF. The CDR3 DNA follows: TGTGCCAGCAGCTCCACCGGGACAGGGGAAAAACTGTTTTTT.

This clone turned up a few times. This sequence joins TRBV7-7 and TRBJ2-5; possibly TRBD1 for D (5 bases). Germline CDR1 and CDR2: SSHAT and FNYEAQ (reference sequence). Trimming stripped 5 bases from V and 1 base from J, with 11 bases between. This CDR3 region has 14 residues. The chain's CDR3 is CASSLGQFQETQYF. The CDR3 DNA reads TGTGCCAGCAGCCTCGGACAATTCCAAGAGACCCAGTACTTC.

V and J are TRBV28 and TRBJ2-7; D remains ambiguous. This CDR3 comprises 15 residues. The V gene's germline CDR1 is MDHEN and CDR2 SYDVKM. Trimming removed 3 bases from V and 5 bases from J, with 17 bases in between. The CDR3 protein is CASSFWLGLTNEQYF. For the CDR3, the DNA is TGTGCCAGCAGTTTCTGGCTGGGCTTAACGAACGAGCAGTACTTC.

The chain links TRBV5-1 to TRBJ2-2; 7 bases are shared with TRBD2. The germline V gene encodes CDR1 SGHRS and CDR2 YFSETQ. Unmatched junction bases numbered 5, after V lost 1 base and J lost 2 bases. There are 16 residues in the CDR3. The CDR3 reads CASSLLGGDNTGELFF. Written as DNA, the CDR3 is TGCGCCAGCAGCTTGCTGGGGGGGGACAACACCGGGGAGCTGTTTTTT.

The chain joins TRBV4-2 to TRBJ2-2, with 11 bases that match TRBD2. From germline, CDR1 is LGHNA and CDR2 YNFKEQ. This CDR3 is built from 17 residues. Losses at the gene ends were 0 bases for V and 6 bases for J; bases not matched to a gene: 6. CDR3 coding DNA: TGTGCCAGCAGCCAAGAGATATTGGGACTAGCGGCCGGGGAGCTGTTTTTT. It codes for CASSQEILGLAAGELFF.

CDR3: CASSPPARVVDIQYF. The CDR3, as DNA: TGTGCCAGCTCACCACCGGCCAGGGTAGTGGACATTCAGTACTTC. The gene calls are TRBV18 and TRBJ2-4; D perhaps matches TRBD1 (5 bases). Germline V gene sequence: CDR1 KGHSH, CDR2 LQKENI. This CDR3 has 15 residues. Trimming took off 0 bases at V and 8 bases at J, with 14 bases between the two ends.

This clone was detected a few times. The chain is built from TRBV29-1 and TRBJ1-1; D uncertain. CDR1 and CDR2 from the germline V gene are SQVTM and ANQGSEA. Deletions cut 4 bases from V and 6 bases from J, with 15 bases between. The CDR3 consists of 13 residues. CDR3 sequence (DNA): TGCAGCGTTGGACGAGGCGAGTGGTCTGAAGCTTTCTTT. Translated: CSVGRGEWSEAFF.

The V and J genes are TRBV7-2 and TRBJ1-6; 9 positions match TRBD1. Germline V CDR1 and CDR2: SGHTA, FQGNSA. Germline trimming cut 2 bases from V and 3 bases from J; bases unmatched to any gene: 5. The CDR3 has 17 amino acids. CDR3 coding DNA: TGTGCCAGCAGCTTACGGGACAGGGAACTCTATAATTCACCCCTCCACTTT. Its protein is CASSLRDRELYNSPLHF.

The chain recombines TRBV7-9 with TRBJ1-2; D perhaps matches TRBD1 (6 bases). Looked up from germline, CDR1 is SEHNR and CDR2 is FQNEAQ (reference sequence). The CDR3 sequence is 15 residues long. Trimming pared 5 bases from V and 2 bases from J, leaving 15 bases between. CDR3 protein: CASSPSPQGNYGYTF. In DNA, the CDR3 is TGTGCCAGCAGCCCCTCCCCCCAGGGGAACTATGGCTACACCTTC.

The chain links TRBV2 to TRBJ2-7, with a possible D match to TRBD2 (5 bases). The CDR3 consists of 12 residues. In germline, CDR1 is SNHLY, CDR2 FYNNEI. V was clipped by 5 bases and J by 3 bases, with 8 bases between them. The CDR3 DNA reads as TGTGCCAGCAGTTTTGCGGGCTACGAGCAGTACTTC. Translation gives CASSFAGYEQYF.

The chain's CDR3 is CASSGGGGRIYEQYF. CDR3 nucleotide sequence: TGCGCCAGCAGCGGCGGGGGGGGAAGGATTTACGAGCAGTACTTC. This chain links TRBV5-1 with TRBJ2-7, with TRBD2 identical over 9 bases. The CDR3 runs 15 residues. V was clipped by 4 bases and J by 4 bases; unmatched bases: 9. CDR1 and CDR2 (germline): SGHRS, YFSETQ.

This chain uses TRBV5-5 with TRBJ2-1; 7 nucleotides match TRBD2. The CDR3 runs to 15 residues. V lost 7 bases to trimming and J lost 7 bases; unmatched junction nucleotides: 14. Per the germline V gene, CDR1 is SGHKS and CDR2 is YYEKEE (reference sequence). In DNA, the CDR3 is TGTGCCAGCGGTGACCCGGGACTACCAAGGAATGAGCAGTTCTTC. This sequence encodes CASGDPGLPRNEQFF.

This clone has just one count. This chain links TRBV6-5 with TRBJ2-7; TRBD2 matches at 11 bases. The germline V gene has CDR1 MNHEY and CDR2 SVGAGI. The ends lost 5 bases at V and 4 bases at J; junction bases unmatched: 7. CDR3 length: 15 amino acids. The CDR3 reads CASSTHSGREYEQYF. In nucleotides, the CDR3 is TGTGCCAGCAGTACACATAGCGGGAGGGAATACGAGCAGTACTTC.

The chain combines TRBV4-1 with TRBJ1-6, with D perhaps matching TRBD1 (5 bases). This CDR3 is 14 amino acids long. Trimming removed 2 bases from V and 8 bases from J, with 10 bases in between. Germline V gene sequence: CDR1 MGHRA, CDR2 YSYEKL. CDR3: CASSQPGWDSPLHF. The CDR3, as DNA: TGCGCCAGCAGCCAACCAGGGTGGGATTCACCCCTCCACTTT.

The rearrangement links TRBV9 to TRBJ2-1; perhaps TRBD1 as D (6 bases). The germline V gene encodes CDR1 SGDLS and CDR2 YYNGEE. Trimming removed 1 base at V and 3 bases at J, with 14 bases between. The CDR3 is 16 residues long. Written as DNA, the CDR3 is TGTGCCAGCAGCGTAAGGGGGACACTAGGCTACAATGAGCAGTTCTTC. It codes for CASSVRGTLGYNEQFF.

The chain recombines TRBV28 with TRBJ1-2; 8 nucleotides line up with TRBD1. CDR1 and CDR2 (germline): MDHEN, SYDVKM. V trimming: 5 bases; J trimming: 5 bases; junction bases outside the gene matches: 7. The CDR3 runs to 14 residues. CDR3 DNA: TGTGCCAGCAGTCCCCACAGGGGGGGTTATGGCTACACCTTC. Amino acid sequence: CASSPHRGGYGYTF.

The rearrangement links TRBV6-5 to TRBJ2-1; 7 nucleotides match TRBD1. After removal of 6 bases from V and 0 bases from J, the junction contained 5 bases not matched to a gene. This CDR3 has 15 residues. Germline CDR1 MNHEY, CDR2 SVGAGI. The CDR3 protein is CASSQGVSSYNEQFF. CDR3 in DNA: TGTGCCAGCAGCCAGGGGGTAAGCTCCTACAATGAGCAGTTCTTC.

V is TRBV25-1 and J is TRBJ2-3, with D uncertain. The V end lost 3 bases, the J end lost 6 bases, and 16 bases lay between the germline ends. Germline loops: CDR1 MGHDK, CDR2 SYGVNS. This CDR3 contains 15 residues. Here the CDR3 reads CASSEFKGEADTQYF. The CDR3 DNA sequence: TGTGCCAGCAGTGAGTTCAAAGGTGAGGCGGATACGCAGTATTTT.

V is TRBV5-1 and J is TRBJ2-5; TRBD2 is a possible D gene (6 bases). Germline-derived CDR1 and CDR2 are SGHRS and YFSETQ. The CDR3 contains 16 residues. The V and J ends lost 0 bases and 3 bases respectively, with 15 bases between them. CDR3 nucleotide sequence: TGCGCCAGCAGCTTGGCCGTATCGGGGGTGGAAGAGACCCAGTACTTC. This encodes CASSLAVSGVEETQYF.

This clone was detected a few times. V and J are TRBV14 and TRBJ1-1; 8 nucleotides align to TRBD1. The CDR3 totals 13 residues. Germline CDR1 reads SGHDN; CDR2 reads FVKESK. The ends lost 5 bases at V and 6 bases at J; junction bases unmatched: 5. This CDR3 is CASSADRGSEAFF. CDR3 nucleotides: TGTGCCAGCAGCGCCGACAGGGGCTCTGAAGCTTTCTTT.

The chain is built from TRBV7-9 and TRBJ2-6; 7 bases agree with TRBD1. This CDR3 contains 18 residues. Germline V gives CDR1 SEHNR, CDR2 FQNEAQ (reference sequence). V dropped 6 bases and J dropped 0; count of bases not matched to a gene: 11. As DNA, the CDR3 is TGTGCCAGCAGTTCGCTACAGGGGTCCACCTCTGGGGCCAACGTCCTGACTTTC. Translation gives CASSSLQGSTSGANVLTF.

The chain carries TRBV4-1 and TRBJ2-7, with 10 bases aligning to TRBD2. Trimming cost V 2 bases and J 4 bases; bases outside gene matches: 2. The CDR3 has 14 residues. The germline CDR1 and CDR2 sequences are MGHRA and YSYEKL. CDR3: CASSQLAGEYEQYF. CDR3 in DNA: TGCGCCAGCAGCCAACTAGCGGGAGAATACGAGCAGTACTTC.

The chain employs TRBV2 and TRBJ1-1, with D hard to call. CDR3 length: 13 amino acids. Trimming removed 7 bases from V and 5 bases from J, with 14 bases in between. From germline, CDR1 is SNHLY and CDR2 FYNNEI. The CDR3 protein is CASTVRTGTEAFF. The CDR3 nucleotides are TGTGCCAGCACGGTCCGGACGGGGACTGAAGCTTTCTTT.